A selection of T cell receptor beta chains follows, all from one sample in a study of T cells in Graves' hyperthyroidism and ophthalmopathy. TCRdb passed the multiplex PCR reads through MiXCR, listing each CDR3 protein once. The repertoire holds fewer than 700,000 distinct CDR3 sequences, 15% to 20% seen once, with around 3.9% in the top ten. The sequencing sample was made of blood. The receptor set was obtained from a young woman with Graves' hyperthyroidism. Both conserved end residues are part of each CDR3.

cdr3_length: 17; j_call: TRBJ2-2; v_call: TRBV24-1; cdr3_aa: CATSGETGGRDTGELFF
cdr3_length: 15; j_call: TRBJ1-1; v_call: TRBV6-2/TRBV6-3; cdr3_aa: CASSTAGGAITEAFF
cdr3_length: 15; j_call: TRBJ2-3; v_call: TRBV7-9; cdr3_aa: CASGGLAGHTDTQYF
cdr3_length: 12; j_call: TRBJ1-2; v_call: TRBV12-3/TRBV12-4; cdr3_aa: CASSFEGGGYTF
cdr3_length: 15; j_call: TRBJ2-3; v_call: TRBV20-1; cdr3_aa: CSAASWLGRTDTQYF
cdr3_length: 14; j_call: TRBJ1-1; v_call: TRBV20-1; cdr3_aa: CSASTGFTRSEAFF
cdr3_length: 11; j_call: TRBJ1-1; v_call: TRBV3-1; cdr3_aa: CASSQAGEAFF
cdr3_length: 11; j_call: TRBJ1-1; v_call: TRBV28; cdr3_aa: CASSQQGESFF
cdr3_length: 14; j_call: TRBJ1-1; v_call: TRBV2; cdr3_aa: CAVLNRGGVIEAFF
cdr3_length: 14; j_call: TRBJ1-1; v_call: TRBV28; cdr3_aa: CASSFAGTNTEAFF
cdr3_length: 16; j_call: TRBJ2-3; v_call: TRBV27; cdr3_aa: CASSLGAGGITDTQYF
cdr3_length: 13; j_call: TRBJ1-1; v_call: TRBV2; cdr3_aa: CASSGSGDTEAFF
cdr3_length: 15; j_call: TRBJ2-2; v_call: TRBV30; cdr3_aa: CARRARTSRPGELFF
cdr3_length: 13; j_call: TRBJ2-5; v_call: TRBV7-9; cdr3_aa: CASSAGVWETQYF
cdr3_length: 15; j_call: TRBJ2-1; v_call: TRBV27; cdr3_aa: CASNDRSSSYNEQFF
cdr3_length: 13; j_call: TRBJ2-3; v_call: TRBV9; cdr3_aa: CASSAILAGLQYF
cdr3_length: 16; j_call: TRBJ1-3; v_call: TRBV7-2; cdr3_aa: CASSPVGGNSGNTIYF
cdr3_length: 15; j_call: TRBJ2-3; v_call: TRBV27; cdr3_aa: CASSLGDGGADTQYF
cdr3_length: 14; j_call: TRBJ2-3; v_call: TRBV7-2; cdr3_aa: CASSLSSLTDTQYF
cdr3_length: 15; j_call: TRBJ1-1; v_call: TRBV6-2/TRBV6-3; cdr3_aa: CASSYLSGRTPEAFF
cdr3_length: 15; j_call: TRBJ2-1; v_call: TRBV20-1; cdr3_aa: CSAQGAGNSYNEQFF
cdr3_length: 15; j_call: TRBJ2-2; v_call: TRBV6-1; cdr3_aa: CASGTSEGHTGELFF
cdr3_length: 15; j_call: TRBJ2-5; v_call: TRBV30; cdr3_aa: CAWSVFVTPQETQYF
cdr3_length: 12; j_call: TRBJ2-7; v_call: TRBV20-1; cdr3_aa: CSAIGSLAEQYF
cdr3_length: 15; j_call: TRBJ2-3; v_call: TRBV6-2/TRBV6-3; cdr3_aa: CASSREGSSTDTQYF
cdr3_length: 16; j_call: TRBJ2-1; v_call: TRBV19; cdr3_aa: CASIPSGRASVGEQFF
cdr3_length: 11; j_call: TRBJ1-1; v_call: TRBV20-1; cdr3_aa: CSATPHNEAFF
cdr3_length: 13; j_call: TRBJ2-7; v_call: TRBV6-1; cdr3_aa: CASSEYNSYEQYF
cdr3_length: 10; j_call: TRBJ2-1; v_call: TRBV20-1; cdr3_aa: CSARPDEQFF
cdr3_length: 13; j_call: TRBJ2-1; v_call: TRBV4-1; cdr3_aa: CASSQEAHNEQFF
cdr3_length: 13; j_call: TRBJ1-5; v_call: TRBV2; cdr3_aa: CASVAGSNQPQHF
cdr3_length: 15; j_call: TRBJ1-2; v_call: TRBV28; cdr3_aa: CASSAPGQNNYGYTF